Sequencing of this T cell receptor beta chain was carried out in a study of vaccination effects on CD4 cells after COVID-19. Background on the study: Researchers drew samples from a few convalescent patients early and late after vaccination. Study-level results: After vaccination, spike-reactive clones in convalescents were mostly new vaccine-induced clones. Convalescent patients were few in the study, and early post-infection timepoints were absent. Late post-vaccination, clones induced by infection and those induced by vaccine underwent marked clonal contraction.

At the end of about ten days of culture, CD4+ T cells were isolated. This individual contracted SARS-CoV-2 between March and December 2020, as verified by PCR. Either the BNT162b2 or mRNA-1273 vaccine was given to participants in two doses. About this clone itself: Antigen unknown.

The CDR3 length is 14 residues. Trimming cost V 3 bases and J 0 bases, with 9 bases left between them. CDR1 is SNHLY and CDR2 is FYNNEI in the germline V gene. TCRdb keeps only in-frame clones here, not all; method: immunoSEQ multiplex PCR. The profile shows nearly 50,000 clones, over 60% of them singletons. The material was CD4+ T cells from PBMCs cultured without peptide, obtained after COVID-19 vaccination. The rearrangement joins TRBV2 to TRBJ2-7, with D unclear. This sequence originates from a human donor who had a prior SARS-CoV-2 infection. The CDR3 DNA follows: TGTGCCAGCAGTGATTCGACCTCCTCCTACGAGCAGTACTTC. This codes for CASSDSTSSYEQYF.